This T cell receptor (beta chain) was captured in a study of control samples from healthy donors and cancer patients. Clones were sequenced by immunoSEQ multiplex PCR, and TCRdb holds only the in-frame ones, with some missing. The top ten clones hold roughly 3.3% of a sample with 90,000 to 150,000 clones, 88% of them seen once. This CDR3 is built from 16 residues. Germline CDR1 and CDR2: SGHVS and FNYEAQ. V trimming: 5 bases; J trimming: 2 bases; junction bases outside the gene matches: 7. Sequenced: blood. This TCR derives from a man between 35 and 55 years old in good health. V and J are TRBV7-6 and TRBJ2-2; 8 bases are shared with TRBD2. The DNA for the CDR3 is TGTGCCAGCAGCCCCACTAGCGGAGGTAACACCGGGGAGCTGTTTTTT. Protein: CASSPTSGGNTGELFF.